The clone carrying this TCR beta chain was observed a handful of times. Its antigen is as yet unknown. Per the germline V gene, CDR1 is SQVTM and CDR2 is ANQGSEA. The CDR3 is made up of 12 amino acids. Trimming left V 1 base short and J 3 bases short, with 7 bases between. Combining a sample-barcoded 5' primer with a J-beta primer mix, a second PCR ran for roughly 6 to 12 cycles. MiXCR was run by TCRdb on the 5' RACE reads, yielding one entry per CDR3 protein. Among hundreds of thousands of distinct CDR3 sequences listed, about 55% were seen once. The sample belongs to a study of blood T cells in healthy people across ages. The study, taken as a whole, reports: Among long-lived donors, naive CD4+ cells were more numerous and diversity higher than in aged donors.

The chain joins TRBV29-1 to TRBJ2-7; D remains unclear. The specimen sequenced was blood. This sequence originates from a man older than 75 in good health. The CDR3 here is CSVEVGLYEQYF. In DNA form, the CDR3 reads TGCAGCGTTGAAGTAGGGCTCTACGAGCAGTACTTC.